This T cell receptor beta chain derives from a study of T cell changes during pregnancy in multiple sclerosis. Clones were sequenced by immunoSEQ multiplex PCR, and TCRdb holds only the in-frame ones, with some missing. The sample includes about 18,000 clones, around 82% seen only once; the top ten take over 15%. The sample was CD8+ T cells from peripheral blood mononuclear cells, taken in the third trimester of pregnancy. The sequence derives from a female donor in good health, enrolled as a control in a pregnancy study.

The CDR3 loop reads CASSAGTSGVYNEQFF. CDR3 nucleotide sequence: TGTGCCAGTAGTGCCGGGACTAGCGGGGTGTACAATGAGCAGTTCTTC. V gene TRBV19 combines with J gene TRBJ2-1; TRBD2 matches at 13 bases. Trimming removed 5 bases from V and 4 bases from J; junction bases left unmatched: 5. CDR3 size: 16 residues. Germline V CDR1 and CDR2: LNHDA, SQIVND (reference sequence).